The 9 T cell receptor beta chains below were found in one sample sequenced in a study of CD8+CD57+ T cells in acquired aplastic anemia (dated 2018 in TCRdb). Sequenced using an Illumina HiSeq 2000. Profiling of TCR beta VDJ combinations and CDR3 sequences used genomic DNA as the template. TCRdb reran the public reads through fastp at Q25 and MiXCR, keeping productive beta chains. One record per CDR3 amino acid sequence lists the most common genes and DNA. Counted in this sample were about 210,000 distinct CDR3 sequences; 61% of them appeared once. Clones ranked in the top ten supply 25% to 35% of the sample. Sequences were obtained from sorted CD4+, CD8+, or CD8+CD57+ T cells (not recorded which) from PBMCs. All receptors derive from a human donor in good health.

The V and J genes are TRBV20-1 and TRBJ2-3; TRBD2 matches 15 bases. This CDR3 has 14 amino acids. Trimming cost V 1 base and J 8 bases; bases outside gene matches: 1. Germline loops: CDR1 DFQATT, CDR2 SNEGSKA (reference sequence). CDR3 sequence: CSARGGLAGGTQYF. CDR3 sequence (DNA): TGCAGTGCTAGAGGGGGACTAGCGGGAGGTACGCAGTATTTT.

The chain has TRBV10-2 and TRBJ1-2; D might be TRBD1 (5 bases). V was clipped by 2 bases and J by 6 bases, with 13 bases between them. Looked up from germline, CDR1 is WSHSY and CDR2 is SAAADI. The CDR3 runs to 14 residues. Written as DNA, the CDR3 is TGCGCCAGCAGTGAGAGTGGGACCCCGGATGGCTACACCTTC. It encodes CASSESGTPDGYTF.

This chain connects TRBV10-1 to TRBJ2-7; possibly TRBD2 for D (7 bases). This CDR3 is built from 15 residues. The germline gives CDR1 WNHNN, CDR2 SYGVQD (reference sequence). Trimming shortened V by 4 bases and J by 6 bases, and 19 bases separated the two germline ends. CDR3 in amino acids: CASSVGAAGEIEQYF. CDR3 DNA sequence: TGCGCCAGCAGTGTGGGGGCGGCGGGAGAAATCGAGCAGTACTTC.

At least ten counts were recorded for this clonotype. V is TRBV20-1 and J is TRBJ2-1; the D gene is possibly TRBD1 (7 bases). In germline, CDR1 is DFQATT, CDR2 SNEGSKA (reference sequence). The CDR3 extends over 15 amino acids. The V gene lost 6 bases and the J gene lost 3 bases, with 18 bases spanning the gap. Here the CDR3 DNA reads TGCAGTGCCCGACCAGGGGGAGGAGGCTACAATGAGCAGTTCTTC. It yields the protein CSARPGGGGYNEQFF.

This clonotype was observed many times. The CDR3 loop reads CASKVGGSSYNEQFF. CDR3 DNA sequence: TGTGCCAGTAAGGTCGGCGGCAGCTCCTACAATGAGCAGTTCTTC. This chain connects TRBV19 to TRBJ2-1; D call uncertain. V lost 7 bases and J 0 bases, leaving 13 bases between the germline ends. Germline V gene lookup returns CDR1 LNHDA and CDR2 SQIVND (reference sequence). This CDR3 has 15 amino acids.

This chain connects TRBV12-3 or TRBV12-4 to TRBJ1-1; D remains ambiguous. This CDR3 has 13 residues. Between the trimmed V and J ends, which lost 2 bases and 1 base, there was a span of 5 bases. The CDR3 DNA is TGTGCCAGCAGTTTATTCACGAACACTGAAGCTTTCTTT. Translating gives CASSLFTNTEAFF.

The chain uses TRBV12-3 or TRBV12-4 and TRBJ2-2, with TRBD1 identical over 11 bases. The V segment lost 6 bases and the J segment 4 bases; nucleotides outside the gene matches: 7. The CDR3 covers 16 residues. CDR3 coding DNA: TGTGCCAGCAGGCTCGGGACAGGGGGGAGCACCGGGGAGCTGTTTTTT. This translates into CASRLGTGGSTGELFF.

This clonotype was recorded many times. The genes are TRBV2 and TRBJ1-3; possibly TRBD1 for D (5 bases). The germline V gene has CDR1 SNHLY and CDR2 FYNNEI. The CDR3 has 15 amino acids. V dropped 11 bases and J dropped 1 base, with 18 bases sitting between them. The CDR3 DNA sequence: TGTGCCGGAAGGGAAGACAGTGATTCTGGAAACACCATATATTTT. It specifies CAGREDSDSGNTIYF.

This chain uses TRBV15 with TRBJ2-2, with a weak D call TRBD2 (5 bases). Germline values: CDR1 LNHNV, CDR2 YYDKDF (reference sequence). The CDR3 length is 13 residues. Trimming cost V 5 bases and J 6 bases, with 10 bases left between them. Here the CDR3 reads CATSPHGAGELFF. CDR3 nucleotides: TGTGCCACCAGCCCTCACGGGGCCGGGGAGCTGTTTTTT.